This T cell receptor beta chain originates from a study of radiotherapy plus CTLA-4 blockade in lung cancer. This clone was observed a handful of times. Its antigen is still unknown. This table comes from immunoSEQ multiplex PCR, and its TCRdb copy is limited to in-frame clones, with some not included. Among 84,000 or so clones, approximately 80% were seen once, and the ten largest hold about 14%. Broader study findings: Once radiotherapy plus ipilimumab had been given, TCR clones derived from tumor expanded in blood. Interferon-beta, together with early blood T cell clone dynamics, reportedly best predicted response.

This CDR3 is 15 amino acids long. From germline, CDR1 is MNHNY and CDR2 SVGAGI (reference sequence). V lost 6 bases and J 0 bases, leaving 12 bases between the germline ends. Source: peripheral blood, taken from a patient treated with radiotherapy plus ipilimumab. This chain connects TRBV6-6 to TRBJ1-5; D uncertain. The sequence came from a human donor with non-small cell lung cancer that progressed on radiotherapy plus ipilimumab. This CDR3 is CASRYQGYSNQPQHF. CDR3 nucleotide sequence: TGTGCCAGCAGATACCAAGGGTATAGCAATCAGCCCCAGCATTTT.